This entry is about one T cell receptor beta chain. Trimming took off 5 bases at V and 6 bases at J, with 9 bases between the two ends. This CDR3 has 12 amino acids. Per germline, CDR1 SEHNR and CDR2 FQNEAQ (reference sequence). These data come from a study of blood T cells in healthy people across ages. Alongside a J-beta primer mix, a sample-barcoded 5' primer served in a second PCR lasting about 6 to 11 cycles. TCRdb re-derived calls from the 5' RACE reads in MiXCR, one entry per CDR3 protein. The sample contains roughly 1,300,000 distinct CDR3 sequences, 59% of which appear only once. This TCR was sampled from a man aged 18 to 35 in good health. The chain uses TRBV7-9 and TRBJ2-3; no firm D call. The sample consisted of blood. The CDR3 here is CASSLPDDTQYF. For the CDR3, the DNA is TGTGCCAGCAGCCTGCCCGACGATACGCAGTATTTT.